What follows describes a single T cell receptor (beta chain). No antigen is known for it. Full-length variable regions came from constant-region reverse primers plus semi-nested Nested Universal Primer A PCR. MiXCR was run by TCRdb on the 5' RACE reads, yielding one entry per CDR3 protein. The sample yields under 35,000 distinct CDR3 sequences, approximately 27% seen once. Between the trimmed V and J ends, which lost 1 base and 1 base, there was a span of 6 bases. CDR1 is SGHTA, CDR2 FQGNSA, per germline. The length of the CDR3 is 14 residues. Overall study results and limits: The TCR gene usage of tumor memory CD4+ T cells clustered together with blood and lymph node memory CD4+ cells and with lymph node naive CD4+ cells. Tumor-infiltrating Treg TCR alpha and beta sequences overlapped most with tumor naive CD4+ T cells, then blood naive.

Purified naive CD4+ T cells were depleted of CD25+ Tregs. The rearrangement links TRBV7-2 to TRBJ2-3; tentatively, D is TRBD1 (6 bases). This clonotype was sampled from a female donor with breast cancer. The material sequenced was naive CD4+ T cells sorted from a lymph node. Described subset: naive CD4+ T cells, CD4+CD45RA+CD25-. CDR3 loop: CASSLGTGTDTQYF. The CDR3 DNA sequence: TGTGCCAGCAGCTTAGGGACAGGCACAGATACGCAGTATTTT.